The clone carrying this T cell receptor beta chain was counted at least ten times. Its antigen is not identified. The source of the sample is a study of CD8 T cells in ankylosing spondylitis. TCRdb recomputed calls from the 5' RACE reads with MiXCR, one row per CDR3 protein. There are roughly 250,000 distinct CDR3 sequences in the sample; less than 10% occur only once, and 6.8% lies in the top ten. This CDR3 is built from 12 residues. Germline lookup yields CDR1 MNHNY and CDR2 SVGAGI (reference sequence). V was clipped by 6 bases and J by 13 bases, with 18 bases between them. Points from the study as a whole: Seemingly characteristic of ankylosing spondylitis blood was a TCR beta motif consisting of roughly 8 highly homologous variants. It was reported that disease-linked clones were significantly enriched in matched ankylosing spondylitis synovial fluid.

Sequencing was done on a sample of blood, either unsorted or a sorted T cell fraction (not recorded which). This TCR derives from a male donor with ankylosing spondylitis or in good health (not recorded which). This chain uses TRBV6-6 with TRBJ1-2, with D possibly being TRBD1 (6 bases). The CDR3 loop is CASRPDRTEGTF. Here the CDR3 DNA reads TGTGCCAGCAGACCCGACCGGACAGAGGGCACCTTC.